This T cell receptor (beta chain) was sequenced in a study of blood T cell repertoires in COVID-19. About the study: Samples taken during acute and convalescent COVID-19 were collected in the United States, Italy and Spain. T cells, B-cell-depleted T cells, or PBMCs supplied cDNA or gDNA.

Unmatched junction bases numbered 6, after V lost 2 bases and J lost 8 bases. Per germline, CDR1 SGHRS and CDR2 YFSETQ. This CDR3 has 13 residues. Original data processing: Estimation of nucleated cell counts relied on the amplification of reference gene primers. Sequencing was performed with immunoSEQ multiplex PCR; in TCRdb, only in-frame clones are kept and a portion is missing. Clone size and V and J calls were adopted from that table, with D and trimming inferred from the DNA. The repertoire holds about 81,000 clones, with around 88% as singletons. This sequence joins TRBV5-1 and TRBJ1-2; 7 bases line up with TRBD1. Sequencing was done on a sample of peripheral blood. The sequence came from an elderly woman with acute or convalescent COVID-19. The CDR3 DNA is TGCGCCAGCAGCTTCGGGACAGTTGGGGGCTACACCTTC. Protein sequence: CASSFGTVGGYTF.